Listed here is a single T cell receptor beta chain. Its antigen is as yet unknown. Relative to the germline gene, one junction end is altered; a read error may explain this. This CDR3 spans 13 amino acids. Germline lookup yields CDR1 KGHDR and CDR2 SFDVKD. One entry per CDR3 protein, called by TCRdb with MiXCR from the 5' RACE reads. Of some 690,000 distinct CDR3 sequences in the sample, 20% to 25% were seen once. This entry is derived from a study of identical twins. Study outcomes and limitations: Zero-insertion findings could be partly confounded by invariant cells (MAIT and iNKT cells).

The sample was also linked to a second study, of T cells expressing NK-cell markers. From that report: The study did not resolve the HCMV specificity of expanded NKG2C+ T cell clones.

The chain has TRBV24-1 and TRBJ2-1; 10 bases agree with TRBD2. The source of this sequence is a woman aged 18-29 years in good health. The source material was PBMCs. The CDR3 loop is CATSDPTSGNTSF. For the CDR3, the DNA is TGTGCCACCAGTGACCCTACTAGCGGGAATACCTCCTTC.